The T cell receptor (beta chain) under discussion was sequenced for a study of cytomegalovirus exposure and HLA in healthy donors. PCR used 60 Vbeta primers and 13 Jbeta primers. Profiled with immunoSEQ multiplex PCR; TCRdb holds only in-frame clones, not every one. The sample gives 200,000 to 250,000 clones, approximately 78% of which show up once; around 4% is in the top ten. Sequenced input: PBMCs. The source of this sequence is a male donor in good health and CMV-seronegative.

CDR3 region: CASSLFTGNEQFF. The CDR3 nucleotides are TGCGCCAGCAGCCTCTTTACAGGGAATGAGCAGTTCTTC. The rearrangement joins TRBV5-1 to TRBJ2-1; D is possibly TRBD1 (6 bases). Trimming stripped 4 bases from V and 7 bases from J, with 12 bases between. The CDR3 loop spans 13 amino acids. The germline CDR1 and CDR2 sequences are SGHRS and YFSETQ.